Listed below are T cell receptor beta chains from one sample, sequenced in a study of lymphopenia after photon versus proton radiotherapy. Some clones are missing from TCRdb's copy, which holds only in-frame ones; the method was immunoSEQ multiplex PCR. This table has over 25,000 clones, about 87% appearing once. Sequences were derived from peripheral blood, sampled from a patient treated with proton-based radiotherapy. The receptors derive from a woman in her sixties with cholangiocarcinoma. Some clones in this sample may be carry-over from other donors' samples. Both conserved end residues are part of each CDR3.

>16|TRBV11-2
CASTPRGLANTGELFF
>18|TRBV7-8
CASSSLGLAGADYNEQFF
>13|TRBV12-5
CASAVGGSGEAFF
>14|TRBV18
CASSPQGSDYEQYF
>14|TRBV2
CASSVGGTFRGYTF
>16|TRBV5-1
CASSLAAGRSDTEAFF
>16|TRBV25-1
CASSDPHSGRRDTQYF
>16|TRBV10-3
CASRPSTGGESYEQYF
>15|TRBV9
CASSAQTGTWYELYF
>16|TRBV5-1
CASSPQSGHYAGELFF
>12|TRBV6-1
CASSDLNYGYTF
>15|TRBV21-1
CASSKSGGDTGELFF
>12|TRBV5-1
CASSYGQGRAFF
>14|TRBV19
CASAIRGRNQPQHF
>15|TRBV28
CASSSTGGGTYGYTF
>16|TRBV9
CASNPTSGGPTDTQYF
>15|TRBV19
CASSIGLLITGELFF
>15|TRBV10-3
CAISEGLANTGELFF
>14|TRBV14
CAILTAPSNQPQHF
>16|TRBV7-7
CASSPGVAWGNGEQFF
>13|TRBV10-2
CASRNSIYNEQFF
>15|TRBV6-6
CASRPTGTGNYGYTF
>12|TRBV18
CASSTRTDTQYF
>11|TRBV10-3
CAISESETQYF
>13|TRBV18
CASSPDSTGELFF
>14|TRBV5-5
CASSLAVGNQPQHF
>13|TRBV30
CAWSVSQANTIYF
>15|TRBV5-5
CASSQPGQAIYEQYF
>18|TRBV11-2
CASSSSSGGRLSGNTIYF
>18|TRBV10-1
CASSPLAGGPESYNEQFF
>15|TRBV28
CASSGSKYSNQPQHF
>12|TRBV30
CAWSASGGEQYF
>12|TRBV7-4
CASSPGLYEQYF
>16|TRBV7-8
CASSPEGAGFRETQYF
>15|TRBV7-2
CASSPQAPSNYGYTF
>17|TRBV18
CASSPPRPTTNTGELFF
>13|TRBV2
CASKTGGIGELFF
>15|TRBV19
CASSPQGKGAGELFF
>14|TRBV7-2
CASSLAIVKNIQYF
>16|TRBV18
CASSPLGKGAVTEAFF
>14|TRBV7-2
CASSLWGGGQPQHF
>12|TRBV11-1
CASSSGANVLTF
>16|TRBV5-4
CASSLVGQGDGETQYF
>15|TRBV7-2
CASSLLSGQWEKLFF
>13|TRBV29-1
CSARGDRGNTIYF